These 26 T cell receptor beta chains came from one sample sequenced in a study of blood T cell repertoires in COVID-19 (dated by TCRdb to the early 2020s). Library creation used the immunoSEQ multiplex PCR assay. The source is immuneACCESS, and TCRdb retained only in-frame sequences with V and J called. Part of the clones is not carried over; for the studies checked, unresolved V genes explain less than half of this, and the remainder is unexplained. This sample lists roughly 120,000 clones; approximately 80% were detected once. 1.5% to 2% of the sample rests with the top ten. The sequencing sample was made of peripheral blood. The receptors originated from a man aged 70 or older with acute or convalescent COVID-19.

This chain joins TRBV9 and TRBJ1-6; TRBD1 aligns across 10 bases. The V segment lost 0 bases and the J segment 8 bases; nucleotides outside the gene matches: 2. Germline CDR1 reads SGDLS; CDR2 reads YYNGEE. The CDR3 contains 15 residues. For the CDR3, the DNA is TGTGCCAGCAGCGTAGTAGGGACAGGGGATTCACCCCTCCACTTT. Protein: CASSVVGTGDSPLHF. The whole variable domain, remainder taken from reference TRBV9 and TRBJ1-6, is DSGVTQTPKHLITATGQRVTLRCSPRSGDLSVYWYQQSLDQGLQFLIQYYNGEERAKGNILERFSAQQFPDLHSELNLSSLELGDSALYFCASSVVGTGDSPLHFGNGTRLTVT.

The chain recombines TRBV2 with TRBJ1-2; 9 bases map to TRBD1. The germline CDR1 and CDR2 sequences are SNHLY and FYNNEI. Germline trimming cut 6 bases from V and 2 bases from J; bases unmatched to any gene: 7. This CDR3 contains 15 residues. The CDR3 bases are TGTGCCAGCAGGGAGGGACAGGGTGGAAACTATGGCTACACCTTC. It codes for CASREGQGGNYGYTF.

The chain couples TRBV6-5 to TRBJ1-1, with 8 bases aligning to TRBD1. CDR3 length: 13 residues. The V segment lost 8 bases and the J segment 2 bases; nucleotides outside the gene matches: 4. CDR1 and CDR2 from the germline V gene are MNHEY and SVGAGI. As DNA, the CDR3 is TGTGCCAGCGGGGACAGGTCAAACACTGAAGCTTTCTTT. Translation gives CASGDRSNTEAFF.

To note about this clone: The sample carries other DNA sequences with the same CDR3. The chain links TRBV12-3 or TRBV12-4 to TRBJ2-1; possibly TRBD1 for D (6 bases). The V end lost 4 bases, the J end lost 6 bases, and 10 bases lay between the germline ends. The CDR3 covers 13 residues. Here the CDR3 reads CASSSLQGNEQFF. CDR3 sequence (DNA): TGTGCCAGCAGTTCACTACAGGGCAATGAGCAGTTCTTC.

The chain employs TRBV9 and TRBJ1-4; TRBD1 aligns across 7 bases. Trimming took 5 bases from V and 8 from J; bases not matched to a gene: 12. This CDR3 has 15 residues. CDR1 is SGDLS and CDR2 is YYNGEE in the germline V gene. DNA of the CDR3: TGTGCCAGCAGGGAAGGGACAGACGTATGGGAAAAACTGTTTTTT. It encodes CASREGTDVWEKLFF.

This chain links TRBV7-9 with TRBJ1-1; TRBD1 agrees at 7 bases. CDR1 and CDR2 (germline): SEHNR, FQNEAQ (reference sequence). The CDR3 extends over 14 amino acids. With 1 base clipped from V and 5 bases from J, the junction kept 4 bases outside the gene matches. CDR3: CASSLEGGWTEAFF. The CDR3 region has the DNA TGTGCCAGCAGCTTAGAAGGGGGCTGGACTGAAGCTTTCTTT. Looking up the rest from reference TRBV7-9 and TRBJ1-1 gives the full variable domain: DTGVSQNPRHKITKRGQNVTFRCDPISEHNRLYWYRQTLGQGPEFLTYFQNEAQLEKSRLLSDRFSAERPKGSFSTLEIQRTEQGDSAMYLCASSLEGGWTEAFFGQGTRLTVV.

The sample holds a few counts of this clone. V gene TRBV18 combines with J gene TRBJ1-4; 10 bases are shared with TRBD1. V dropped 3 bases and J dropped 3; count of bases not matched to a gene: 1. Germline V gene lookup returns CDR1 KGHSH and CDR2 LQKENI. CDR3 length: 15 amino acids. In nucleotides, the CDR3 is TGTGCCAGCTCACCGGGACAGGGGTCTAATGAAAAACTGTTTTTT. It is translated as CASSPGQGSNEKLFF.

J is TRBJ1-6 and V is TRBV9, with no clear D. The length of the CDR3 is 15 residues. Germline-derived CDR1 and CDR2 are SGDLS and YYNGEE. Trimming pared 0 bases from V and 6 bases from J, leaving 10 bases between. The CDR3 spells CASSVGVSGNSPLHF. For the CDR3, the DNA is TGTGCCAGCAGCGTAGGAGTTTCGGGTAATTCACCCCTCCACTTT.

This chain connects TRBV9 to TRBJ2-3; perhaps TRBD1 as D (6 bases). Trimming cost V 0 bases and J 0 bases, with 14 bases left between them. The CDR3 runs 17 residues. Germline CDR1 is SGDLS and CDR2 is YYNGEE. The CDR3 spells CASSVEAGALSTDTQYF. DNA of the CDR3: TGTGCCAGCAGCGTAGAGGCAGGGGCTTTGAGCACAGATACGCAGTATTTT.

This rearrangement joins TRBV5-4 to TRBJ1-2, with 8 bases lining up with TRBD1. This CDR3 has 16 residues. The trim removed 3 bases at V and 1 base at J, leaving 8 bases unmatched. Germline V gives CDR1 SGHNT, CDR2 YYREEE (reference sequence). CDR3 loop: CASSSGKDRDNYGYTF. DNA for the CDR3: TGTGCCAGCAGCTCGGGGAAGGACAGGGATAACTATGGCTACACCTTC. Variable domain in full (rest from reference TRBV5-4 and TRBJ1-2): ETGVTQSPTHLIKTRGQQVTLRCSSQSGHNTVSWYQQALGQGPQFIFQYYREEENGRGNFPPRFSGLQFPNYSSELNVNALELDDSALYLCASSSGKDRDNYGYTFGSGTRLTVV.

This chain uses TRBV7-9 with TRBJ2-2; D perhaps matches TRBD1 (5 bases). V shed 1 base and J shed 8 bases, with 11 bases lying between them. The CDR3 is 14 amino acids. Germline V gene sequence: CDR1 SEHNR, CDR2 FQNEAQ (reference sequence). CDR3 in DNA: TGTGCCAGCAGCTTAGGGCAGGGAAGTGGGGAGCTGTTTTTT. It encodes CASSLGQGSGELFF.

In DNA form, the CDR3 reads TGTGCCATCAGTGAGTCCACAGGAACGAACACTGAAGCTTTCTTT. Its translation is CAISESTGTNTEAFF. The genes are TRBV10-3 and TRBJ1-1; the D gene is possibly TRBD1 (5 bases). The CDR3 extends over 15 amino acids. Trimming cost V 0 bases and J 1 base, with 9 bases left between them. Germline-derived CDR1 and CDR2 are ENHRY and SYGVKD.

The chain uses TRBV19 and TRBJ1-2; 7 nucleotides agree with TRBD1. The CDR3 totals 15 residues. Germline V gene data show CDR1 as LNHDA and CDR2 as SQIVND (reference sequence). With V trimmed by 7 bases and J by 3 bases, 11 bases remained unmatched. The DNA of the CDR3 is TGTGCCAGTACGCCCACTCCGGGACAGTACTATGGCTACACCTTC. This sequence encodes CASTPTPGQYYGYTF.

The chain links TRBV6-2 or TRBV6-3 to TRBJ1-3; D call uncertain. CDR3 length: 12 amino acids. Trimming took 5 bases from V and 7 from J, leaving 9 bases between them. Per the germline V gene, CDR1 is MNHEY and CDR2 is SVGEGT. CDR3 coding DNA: TGTGCCAGCAGTGCCACCGAGAACACCATATATTTT. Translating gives CASSATENTIYF.

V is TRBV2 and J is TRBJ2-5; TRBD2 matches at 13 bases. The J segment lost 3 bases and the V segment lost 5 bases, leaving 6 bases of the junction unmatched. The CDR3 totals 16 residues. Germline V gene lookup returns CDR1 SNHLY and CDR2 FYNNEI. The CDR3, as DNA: TGTGCCAGCAGTCCTCCGGGACTAGCGGGGAAAGAGACCCAGTACTTC. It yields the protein CASSPPGLAGKETQYF.

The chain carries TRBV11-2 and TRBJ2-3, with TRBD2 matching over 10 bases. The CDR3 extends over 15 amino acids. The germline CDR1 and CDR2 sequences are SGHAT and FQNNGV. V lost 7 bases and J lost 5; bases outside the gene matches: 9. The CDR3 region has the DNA TGTGCCAGCATCATGACTAGCGGGCGTAGAGATACGCAGTATTTT. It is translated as CASIMTSGRRDTQYF. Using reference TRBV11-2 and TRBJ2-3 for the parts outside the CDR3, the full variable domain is EAGVAQSPRYKIIEKRQSVAFWCNPISGHATLYWYQQILGQGPKLLIQFQNNGVVDDSQLPKDRFSAERLKGVDSTLKIQPAKLEDSAVYLCASIMTSGRRDTQYFGPGTRLTVL.

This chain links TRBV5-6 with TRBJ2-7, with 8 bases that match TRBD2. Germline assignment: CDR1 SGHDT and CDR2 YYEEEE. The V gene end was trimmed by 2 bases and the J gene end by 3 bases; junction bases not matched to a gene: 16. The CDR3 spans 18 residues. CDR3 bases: TGTGCCAGCAGCTTACGGAGAGTAGGGCTAGCGGGTTTCTACGAGCAGTACTTC. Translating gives CASSLRRVGLAGFYEQYF.

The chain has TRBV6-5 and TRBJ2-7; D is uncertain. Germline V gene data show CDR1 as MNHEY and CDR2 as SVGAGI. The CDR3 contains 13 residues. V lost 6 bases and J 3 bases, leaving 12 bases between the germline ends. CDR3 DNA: TGTGCCAGCAGCCGACTGGGTAACTACGAGCAGTACTTC. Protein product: CASSRLGNYEQYF.

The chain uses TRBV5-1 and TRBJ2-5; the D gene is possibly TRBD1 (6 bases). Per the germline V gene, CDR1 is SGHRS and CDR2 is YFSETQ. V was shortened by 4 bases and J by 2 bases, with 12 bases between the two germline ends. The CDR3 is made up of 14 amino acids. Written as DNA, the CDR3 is TGCGCCAGCAGCACCGGGACACCACAAGAGACCCAGTACTTC. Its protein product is CASSTGTPQETQYF.

The CDR3 region is CASRSGTGVKNTEAFF. The DNA of the CDR3 is TGTGCCAGCAGGTCCGGGACAGGGGTTAAGAACACTGAAGCTTTCTTT. The chain is built from TRBV11-2 and TRBJ1-1; 10 nucleotides agree with TRBD1. Germline CDR1 is SGHAT and CDR2 is FQNNGV. There are 16 residues in the CDR3. J was trimmed by 1 base and V by 6 bases; bases with no gene match: 8.

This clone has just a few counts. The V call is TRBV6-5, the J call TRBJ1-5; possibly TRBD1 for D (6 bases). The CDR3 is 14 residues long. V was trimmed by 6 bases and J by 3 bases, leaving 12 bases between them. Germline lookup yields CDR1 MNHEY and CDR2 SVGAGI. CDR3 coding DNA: TGTGCCAGCAGAGCCAGGGGCGACAATCAGCCCCAGCATTTT. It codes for CASRARGDNQPQHF.

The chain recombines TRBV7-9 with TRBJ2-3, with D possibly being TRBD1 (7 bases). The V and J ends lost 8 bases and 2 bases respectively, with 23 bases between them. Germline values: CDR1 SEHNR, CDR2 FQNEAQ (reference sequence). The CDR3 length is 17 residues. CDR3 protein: CASYGAIGGGDTDTQYF. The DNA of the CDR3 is TGTGCCAGCTACGGGGCGATAGGGGGCGGGGACACAGATACGCAGTATTTT.

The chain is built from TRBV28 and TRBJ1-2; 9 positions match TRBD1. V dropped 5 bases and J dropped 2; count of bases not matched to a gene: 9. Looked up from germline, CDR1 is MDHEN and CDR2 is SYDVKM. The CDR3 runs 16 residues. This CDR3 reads CASSTTGTGGNYGYTF. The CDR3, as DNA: TGTGCCAGCAGTACGACGGGAACAGGGGGCAACTATGGCTACACCTTC.

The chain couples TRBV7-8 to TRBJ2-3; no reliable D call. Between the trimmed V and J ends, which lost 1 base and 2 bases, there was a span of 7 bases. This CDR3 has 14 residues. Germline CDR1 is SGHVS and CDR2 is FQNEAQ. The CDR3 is CASSLESDTDTQYF. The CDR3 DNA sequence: TGTGCCAGCAGCTTAGAGTCAGACACAGATACGCAGTATTTT.

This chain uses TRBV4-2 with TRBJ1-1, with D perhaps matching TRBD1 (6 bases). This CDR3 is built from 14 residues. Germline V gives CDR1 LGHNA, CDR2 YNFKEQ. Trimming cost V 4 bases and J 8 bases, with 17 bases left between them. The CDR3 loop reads CASSPQHPGTEAFF. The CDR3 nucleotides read TGTGCCAGCAGCCCGCAGCACCCCGGGACAGAAGCTTTCTTT.

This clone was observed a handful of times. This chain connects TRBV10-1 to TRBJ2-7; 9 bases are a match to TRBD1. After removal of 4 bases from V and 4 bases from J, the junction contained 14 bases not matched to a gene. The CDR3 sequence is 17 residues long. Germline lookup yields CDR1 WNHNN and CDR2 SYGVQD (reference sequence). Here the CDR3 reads CASSGKVTGTGKYEQYF. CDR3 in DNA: TGCGCCAGCAGTGGGAAAGTTACCGGGACAGGGAAATACGAGCAGTACTTC.